These 4 T cell receptor beta chains originate from one sample sequenced in a study of cytomegalovirus exposure and HLA in healthy donors listed by TCRdb under 2017. The library was built by means of the immunoSEQ multiplex PCR assay. The multiplex PCR relied on a mix of 60 forward primers for TCR Vbeta segments and 13 reverse primers for TCR Jbeta segments. TCRdb's version of the immuneACCESS table is confined to in-frame rearrangements and falls short of the full clone set. An unresolved V gene accounts for under half of the shortfall where checked; the remainder is of unknown origin. The sample table records some 170,000 clones; approximately 78% of these occur just once. About 2.5% of the sample comes from the top ten. Sequencing used PBMCs. These receptors were taken from a human donor in good health.

CDR3 DNA sequence: TGTGCCAGCAGTCCGGGGGGAAATTATTATGGCTACACCTTC. Its translation: CASSPGGNYYGYTF. This rearrangement joins TRBV6-5 to TRBJ1-2, with D tentatively TRBD1 (5 bases). V lost 5 bases to trimming and J lost 5 bases, with 15 bases between them. Germline V gives CDR1 MNHEY, CDR2 SVGAGI. This CDR3 region has 14 residues.

In DNA form, the CDR3 reads TGTGCCAGCAGTTACTCTGGGGGCCCCTCGGCCCAGCATTTT. Translating gives CASSYSGGPSAQHF. The genes are TRBV6-6 and TRBJ1-5; D might be TRBD1 (6 bases). CDR1 and CDR2 from the germline V gene are MNHNY and SVGAGI (reference sequence). CDR3 size: 14 residues. Trimming removed 0 bases from V and 11 bases from J, with 14 bases in between.

The chain recombines TRBV11-3 with TRBJ2-2, with D possibly being TRBD2 (6 bases). The CDR3 spans 15 residues. Trimming cost V 4 bases and J 4 bases, with 13 bases left between them. Germline V gene lookup returns CDR1 SGHNT and CDR2 YENEEA. Written as DNA, the CDR3 is TGTGCCAGCAGCTCTACCGGGGGTACCACCGGGGAGCTGTTTTTT. Translation: CASSSTGGTTGELFF.

This chain links TRBV7-3 with TRBJ2-3; no clear D gene. V lost 4 bases to trimming and J lost 4 bases, with 9 bases between them. The CDR3 loop spans 13 amino acids. Germline values: CDR1 SGHTA, CDR2 FQGTGA. This CDR3 reads CASSSTQADTQYF. CDR3 DNA sequence: TGTGCCAGCAGCTCCACTCAAGCAGATACGCAGTATTTT.